This T cell receptor beta chain was captured by sequencing in a study of blood T cell repertoires in COVID-19. At the level of the study: Samples came from the United States, Italy and Spain, spanning acute and convalescent COVID-19.

Trimming at V came to 6 bases and at J to 4 bases, leaving 9 bases not matched to a gene. The CDR3 runs to 14 residues. CDR1 is MNHEY and CDR2 is SVGAGI in the germline V gene. The assay was immunoSEQ multiplex PCR, and TCRdb's table has in-frame clones only and misses some. The top ten hold around 4% of the sample, which has about 240,000 clones, roughly 90% seen once. Sequences were obtained from PBMCs or T cells enriched from blood (not recorded which). The sequence was collected from a woman aged 25 to 39 who had recovered from COVID-19. This chain connects TRBV6-5 to TRBJ2-7; 7 bases agree with TRBD1. This CDR3 is CASSTTSDRYEQYF. The CDR3 DNA is TGTGCCAGCAGCACAACCTCGGACAGGTACGAGCAGTACTTC.